The T cell receptor beta chain described here comes from a study of glioma-infiltrating T cells after dendritic cell vaccination. The time point was: after dendritic cell vaccination, including at tumor progression/relapse. Only patients with spare fresh-frozen tumor and over two years of follow-up were included. Losses at the gene ends were 6 bases for V and 5 bases for J; bases not matched to a gene: 5. Germline V gene lookup returns CDR1 SEHNR and CDR2 FQNEAQ (reference sequence). The CDR3 totals 14 residues. The protocol was immunoSEQ multiplex PCR, while the TCRdb copy is restricted to in-frame clones and leaves out a portion. The table shows over 80,000 clones, with about 81% occurring only once.

The clonotype was recovered from a human donor with glioblastoma. The sequencing used blood, collected after dendritic cell vaccination. J is TRBJ2-5 and V is TRBV7-9; 11 nucleotides align to TRBD2. The chain's CDR3 is CASRFGTSGETQYF. Here the CDR3 DNA reads TGTGCCAGCAGATTCGGGACTAGCGGCGAGACCCAGTACTTC. Variable domain in full (rest from reference TRBV7-9 and TRBJ2-5): DTGVSQNPRHKITKRGQNVTFRCDPISEHNRLYWYRQTLGQGPEFLTYFQNEAQLEKSRLLSDRFSAERPKGSFSTLEIQRTEQGDSAMYLCASRFGTSGETQYFGPGTRLLVL.